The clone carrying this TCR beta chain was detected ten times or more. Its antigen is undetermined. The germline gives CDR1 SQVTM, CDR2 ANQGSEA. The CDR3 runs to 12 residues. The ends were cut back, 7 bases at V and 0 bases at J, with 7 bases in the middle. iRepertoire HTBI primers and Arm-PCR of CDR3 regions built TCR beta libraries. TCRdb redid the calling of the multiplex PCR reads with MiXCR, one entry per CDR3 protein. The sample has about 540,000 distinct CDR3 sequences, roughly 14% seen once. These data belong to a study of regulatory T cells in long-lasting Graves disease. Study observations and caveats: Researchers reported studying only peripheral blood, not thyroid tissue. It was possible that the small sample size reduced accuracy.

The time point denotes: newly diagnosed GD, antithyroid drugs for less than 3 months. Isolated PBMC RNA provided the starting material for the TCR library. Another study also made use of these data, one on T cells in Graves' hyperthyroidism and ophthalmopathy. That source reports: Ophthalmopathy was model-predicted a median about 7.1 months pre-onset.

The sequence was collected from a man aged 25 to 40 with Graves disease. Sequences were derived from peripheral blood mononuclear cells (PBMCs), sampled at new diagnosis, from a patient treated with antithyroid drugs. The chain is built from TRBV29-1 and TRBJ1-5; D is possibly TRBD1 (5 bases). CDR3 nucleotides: TGCAGCGCAGGGTTTAGCAATCAGCCCCAGCATTTT. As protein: CSAGFSNQPQHF.